Detailed here is one TCR beta chain. Its recognized antigen is unknown. Base qualities are not provided; no much larger clone lies one nucleotide away. Measured from the cysteine to the phenylalanine, the CDR3 is 15 residues long. Only the CDR3 region is kept as DNA, spanning 45 bases read in frame from base 1. V is pruned by 5 bases and J by 2 bases, leaving 7 bases of the junction without a gene match. For CDR1 and CDR2, the germline V gene lists SGDLS and YYNGEE. The record originates from a study of PD-1 blockade in classical Hodgkin lymphoma (dated by TCRdb to about 2020). Regarding the complete study: Nivolumab dosing was 3 mg/kg intravenously every 2 weeks, continuing until either disease progression or unacceptable toxicity. The study used TCR beta sequencing and CyTOF to define a peripheral blood immune signature of response to PD-1 blockade in classical Hodgkin lymphoma.

Sample time point, as interpreted from the label and publication: cycle 4 day 1 (C4D1), after less than 7 weeks of nivolumab. Every trial patient had relapsed after autologous stem cell transplantation, and cohorts A, B and C differed in prior brentuximab vedotin exposure. The trial cohort included 55 to 65 patients with relapsed/refractory classical Hodgkin lymphoma, and each patient had a best overall response of complete response, partial response or progressive disease. Single-agent nivolumab was administered to trial patients in the multi-cohort phase II CheckMate 205 trial. An independent review committee assessed best overall response by applying the 2007 International Working Group response criteria. Trial PBMCs were collected just before the start of nivolumab (C1D1) and during therapy at cycle 2 day 1 and cycle 4 day 1. Peripheral blood was collected in 8 mL Vacutainer Cell Preparation Tubes, from which PBMCs were isolated by centrifugation and then cryopreserved.

The Qiagen DNeasy kit was used to extract genomic DNA both from unsorted PBMCs and from the negatively selected CD4+ and CD8+ fractions. Using primers that anneal to V and J segments, immunoSEQ multiplex PCR amplified the TCR beta CDR3 regions. Amplification bias was minimized using a synthetic immune receptor repertoire, and residual bias was removed computationally after sequencing. The paper's data handling went like this. Custom Python scripts were used to quantify repertoire diversity as the Shannon entropy index. Unsorted, CD4+ and CD8+ repertoires were analyzed separately, except in combined analyses where CD4+ and CD8+ sequences were merged in silico. Clonal expansion was defined as at least a 2-fold frequency increase after treatment relative to C1D1, with a pseudocount of 0.5 for undetected baseline clones. Clones with 0 or 1 copy at C1D1 were defined as singleton clones, while clones with 2 or more copies were defined as non-singleton clones. By matching protein sequences in sorted samples from the same patient, clones expanded in unsorted samples were annotated as CD4+, CD8+ or unknown. Wilcoxon tests on paired samples were used to test changes in diversity from C1D1 to C4D1. TCRdb took this table from immuneACCESS and kept in-frame rearrangements with V and J called. Such tables lack part of the clones; where checked against another copy, unresolved V genes explain under half of the gap, and the rest is unexplained. V and J calls plus clone size are reproduced from that table; the DNA served to infer D and trimming. Here the sample has roughly 90,000 clones; approximately 86% occur a single time. The top ten hold about a sixth of the sample.

The investigation overall reported the following: Patients starting nivolumab less than 1 year after ASCT had lower diversity and were excluded from later analyses to avoid confounding by immune reconstitution. Trial patients with a complete response had baseline diversity similar to that of newly diagnosed patients, while partial responders and progressors had significantly lower diversity. By C4D1, a significant rise was seen in CD4+ TCR diversity but not in CD8+ TCR diversity (p=0.0027 vs p=0.16), and the rise was most apparent among complete responders (p=0.02). Newly diagnosed patients were reported to have lower baseline TCR diversity than healthy donors, and relapsed/refractory patients were reported to have lower baseline TCR diversity still. The study was limited to a single clinical trial cohort, and causes of repertoire differences, possibly disease activity or prior therapy, remained undefined.

The specimen comprised peripheral blood mononuclear cells (PBMCs), sampled before the fourth cycle of nivolumab. This clonotype was sampled from a human donor with classical Hodgkin lymphoma. The rearranged segments are TRBV9 and TRBJ2-3, and 8 bases in between align with TRBD1. The CDR3 here reads CASRAGGQDTDTQYF. The nucleotide sequence reads as follows: TGTGCCAGCAGGGCCGGGGGACAGGACACAGATACGCAGTATTTT.